What follows is one T cell receptor beta chain and its context. Germline-derived CDR1 and CDR2 are LNHDA and SQIVND (reference sequence). V dropped 3 bases and J dropped 2; count of bases not matched to a gene: 3. This CDR3 is 15 amino acids long. These data belong to a study of control samples from healthy donors and cancer patients. Sequencing used immunoSEQ multiplex PCR; TCRdb keeps in-frame clones, though not all of them. Counted here are about 110,000 clones, just under 85% occurring once; the ten biggest clones make up roughly 6.5%. This TCR was sampled from a young man in good health. Sequencing used blood. The rearrangement links TRBV19 to TRBJ2-2; 7 positions agree with TRBD1. The CDR3 region has the DNA TGTGCCAGTAGTATTGGACAGGTTAACACCGGGGAGCTGTTTTTT. Its protein is CASSIGQVNTGELFF. Full variable domain (remainder filled in from reference TRBV19 and TRBJ2-2): DGGITQSPKYLFRKEGQNVTLSCEQNLNHDAMYWYRQDPGQGLRLIYYSQIVNDFQKGDIAEGYSVSREKKESFPLTVTSAQKNPTAFYLCASSIGQVNTGELFFGEGSRLTVL.